What follows are 9 T cell receptor beta chains derived from one specimen sequenced in a study of shared clonotypes between healthy human individuals (dated by TCRdb to the early 2020s). The method was the immunoSEQ multiplex PCR assay. TCRdb obtained this table from immuneACCESS and retained in-frame rearrangements with V and J assigned. These tables miss some clones; where compared with another copy, unresolved V genes account for less than half of the shortfall, and the remainder is unexplained. The sample table lists about 2.4 million clones, 90% to 95% of them with a count of one. About 0.38% of the sample comes from the top ten. The sequencing sample was made of naive CD4+ T cells from PBMCs. Taken with the paper, the label for cell subset or site translates to: CD45RA+ positively selected. These receptors originate from a man younger than 30 in good health. Some clones in this sample may be carry-over from other donors' samples.

This clone was seen only once. This CDR3 is also generated by other DNA sequences in the sample. The rearrangement links TRBV7-9 to TRBJ2-7; D perhaps matches TRBD1 (5 bases). This CDR3 is 14 amino acids long. Trimming took 1 base from V and 2 from J, leaving 9 bases between them. Per germline, CDR1 SEHNR and CDR2 FQNEAQ (reference sequence). Written as DNA, the CDR3 is TGTGCCAGCAGCTTAGGGCAGGGTACCTACGAGCAGTACTTC. This translates into CASSLGQGTYEQYF.

This chain uses TRBV2 with TRBJ2-1, with D possibly matching TRBD2 (5 bases). CDR1 and CDR2 from the germline V gene are SNHLY and FYNNEI. V shed 4 bases and J shed 5 bases, with 12 bases lying between them. The CDR3 is 14 amino acids. The CDR3 region is CASSVRERDNEQFF. The CDR3 DNA follows: TGTGCCAGCAGTGTACGGGAAAGAGACAATGAGCAGTTCTTC.

This sequence joins TRBV7-9 and TRBJ1-2; TRBD1 matches at 7 bases. The V segment lost 4 bases and the J segment 8 bases; nucleotides outside the gene matches: 4. The germline gives CDR1 SEHNR, CDR2 FQNEAQ (reference sequence). The CDR3 sequence is 12 residues long. CDR3 region: CASSSDRWGYTF. The CDR3 nucleotides are TGTGCCAGCAGCTCGGACAGGTGGGGCTACACCTTC.

The V and J genes are TRBV28 and TRBJ1-1, with a weak D call TRBD1 (5 bases). The V end lost 3 bases, the J end lost 5 bases, and 16 bases lay between the germline ends. This CDR3 has 15 amino acids. CDR1 and CDR2 from the germline V gene are MDHEN and SYDVKM. The CDR3 protein is CASSLGVRELTEAFF. As DNA, the CDR3 is TGTGCCAGCAGTTTGGGCGTCAGGGAGTTGACTGAAGCTTTCTTT. Filled out from reference TRBV28 and TRBJ1-1, the complete variable domain reads DVKVTQSSRYLVKRTGEKVFLECVQDMDHENMFWYRQDPGLGLRLIYFSYDVKMKEKGDIPEGYSVSREKKERFSLILESASTNQTSMYLCASSLGVRELTEAFFGQGTRLTVV.

The chain is built from TRBV19 and TRBJ1-5; the match to TRBD1 covers 7 bases. Germline V gene lookup returns CDR1 LNHDA and CDR2 SQIVND (reference sequence). The CDR3 has 16 residues. The V and J ends lost 5 bases and 6 bases, in that order; junction bases with no gene match: 13. In DNA, the CDR3 is TGTGCCAGTAGTCTCACCCAGGGGGGGGTGGGTCAGCCCCAGCATTTT. Protein sequence: CASSLTQGGVGQPQHF.

The chain links TRBV28 to TRBJ2-5; the match to TRBD2 covers 8 bases. The CDR3 is 15 residues long. Trimming removed 3 bases from V and 5 bases from J; junction bases left unmatched: 8. The germline V gene has CDR1 MDHEN and CDR2 SYDVKM. CDR3 nucleotide sequence: TGTGCCAGCAGTTTGAACGGGGGGGCAGGTGAGACCCAGTACTTC. Protein sequence: CASSLNGGAGETQYF.

This clone has only one observation. The V call is TRBV30, the J call TRBJ2-3, with a weak D call TRBD2 (5 bases). The length of the CDR3 is 16 residues. V dropped 0 bases and J dropped 0 bases, with 13 bases sitting between them. CDR1 and CDR2 from the germline V gene are GTSNPN and SVGIG (reference sequence). CDR3 protein: CAWSVAVSASTDTQYF. The CDR3 region has the DNA TGTGCCTGGAGTGTAGCGGTTTCGGCCAGCACAGATACGCAGTATTTT.

The chain uses TRBV2 and TRBJ1-1; D gene unclear. The CDR3 runs 12 residues. The V end lost 6 bases, the J end lost 4 bases, and 9 bases lay between the germline ends. Germline CDR1 and CDR2: SNHLY and FYNNEI. CDR3 sequence (DNA): TGTGCCAGCAGGGACGGTGGCACTGAAGCTTTCTTT. Translation gives CASRDGGTEAFF.

The rearrangement uses TRBV25-1 and TRBJ1-2; 9 bases match TRBD1. CDR1 and CDR2 (germline): MGHDK, SYGVNS. The V and J ends lost 2 bases and 6 bases, in that order; junction bases with no gene match: 4. This CDR3 is built from 14 residues. The CDR3 DNA is TGTGCCAGCAGTGAAACCCGGACAGGGGATGGCTACACCTTC. Its protein is CASSETRTGDGYTF.